The source of this T cell receptor (beta chain) is a study of blood T cell repertoires in COVID-19. Across the whole study: Cohort 3 recovery required two negative PCRs, clearance, or symptom resolution. Specimens from acute and convalescent COVID-19 originated in the United States, Italy and Spain.

V dropped 5 bases and J dropped 7 bases, with 5 bases sitting between them. The CDR3 is 11 residues long. Germline V lookup: CDR1 MNHEY, CDR2 SVGEGT. In the authors' workflow: Nucleated cell counts were estimated from reference gene primer amplification. Sequenced by immunoSEQ multiplex PCR; TCRdb stores in-frame clones only, minus some. The DNA was the basis for D and trimming; V, J and clone size are from that table. The sample lists about 140,000 clones, about 87% occurring once. Assignments of participants to cohorts depended upon their own reported clinical history. The rearrangement links TRBV6-2 or TRBV6-3 to TRBJ2-2; D call uncertain. Sequencing used PBMCs or T cells enriched from blood (not recorded which). This sequence was found in a man aged 45-65 years in a cohort exposed to, infected with or recovered from COVID-19 (not recorded which). The CDR3 DNA reads TGTGCCAGCAGTGGCCTCGGGGAGCTGTTTTTT. Protein sequence: CASSGLGELFF.